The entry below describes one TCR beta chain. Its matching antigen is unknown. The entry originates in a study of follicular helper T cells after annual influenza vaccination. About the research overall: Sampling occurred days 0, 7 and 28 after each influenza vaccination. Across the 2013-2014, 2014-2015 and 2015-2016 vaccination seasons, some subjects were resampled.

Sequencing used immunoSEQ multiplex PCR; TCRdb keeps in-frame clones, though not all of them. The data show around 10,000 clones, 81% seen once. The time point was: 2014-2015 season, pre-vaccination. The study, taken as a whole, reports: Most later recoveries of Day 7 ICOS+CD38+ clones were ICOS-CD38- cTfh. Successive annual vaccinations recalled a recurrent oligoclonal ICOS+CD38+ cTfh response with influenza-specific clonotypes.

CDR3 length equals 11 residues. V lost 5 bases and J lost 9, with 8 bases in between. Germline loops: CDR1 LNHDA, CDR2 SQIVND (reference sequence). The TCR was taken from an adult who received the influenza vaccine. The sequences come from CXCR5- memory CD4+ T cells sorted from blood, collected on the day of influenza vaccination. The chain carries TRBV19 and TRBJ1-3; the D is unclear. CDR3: CASSRGVTIYF. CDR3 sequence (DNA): TGTGCCAGTAGTCGCGGTGTCACCATATATTTT. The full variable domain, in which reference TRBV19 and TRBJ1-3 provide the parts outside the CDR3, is DGGITQSPKYLFRKEGQNVTLSCEQNLNHDAMYWYRQDPGQGLRLIYYSQIVNDFQKGDIAEGYSVSREKKESFPLTVTSAQKNPTAFYLCASSRGVTIYFGEGSWLTVV.